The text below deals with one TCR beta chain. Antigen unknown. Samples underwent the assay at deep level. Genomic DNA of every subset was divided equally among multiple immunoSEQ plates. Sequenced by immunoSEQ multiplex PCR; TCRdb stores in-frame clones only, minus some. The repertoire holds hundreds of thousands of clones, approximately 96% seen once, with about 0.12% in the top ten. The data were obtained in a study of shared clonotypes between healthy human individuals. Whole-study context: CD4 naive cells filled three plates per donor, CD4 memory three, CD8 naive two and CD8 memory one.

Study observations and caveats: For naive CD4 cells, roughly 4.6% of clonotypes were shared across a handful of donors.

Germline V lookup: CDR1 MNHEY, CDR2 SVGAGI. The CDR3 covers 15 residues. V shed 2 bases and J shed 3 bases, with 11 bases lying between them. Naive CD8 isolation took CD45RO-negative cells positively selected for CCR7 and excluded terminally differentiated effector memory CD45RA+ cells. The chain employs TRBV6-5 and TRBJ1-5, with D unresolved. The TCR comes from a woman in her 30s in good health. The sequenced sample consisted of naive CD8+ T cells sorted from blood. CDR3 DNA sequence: TGTGCCAGCAGTTACCCACAAGATTCCAATCAGCCCCAGCATTTT. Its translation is CASSYPQDSNQPQHF.